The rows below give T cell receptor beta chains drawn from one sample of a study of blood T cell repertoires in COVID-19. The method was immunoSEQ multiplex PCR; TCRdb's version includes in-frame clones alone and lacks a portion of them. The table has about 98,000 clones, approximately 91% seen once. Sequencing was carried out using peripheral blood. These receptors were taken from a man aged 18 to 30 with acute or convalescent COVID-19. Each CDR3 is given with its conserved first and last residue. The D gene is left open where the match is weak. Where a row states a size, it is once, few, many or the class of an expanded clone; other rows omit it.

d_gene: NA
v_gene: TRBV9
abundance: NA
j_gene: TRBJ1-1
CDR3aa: CASSVADTEAFF
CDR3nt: TGTGCCAGCAGCGTAGCTGACACTGAAGCTTTCTTT

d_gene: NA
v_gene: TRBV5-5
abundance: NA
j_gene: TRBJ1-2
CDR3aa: CASSLQPEGNYRIYTF
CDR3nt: TGTGCCAGCAGCCTCCAACCAGAGGGAAATTACCGAATCTACACCTTC

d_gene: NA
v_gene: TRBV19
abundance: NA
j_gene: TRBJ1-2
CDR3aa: CASGQMINYGYTF
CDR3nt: TGTGCCAGTGGACAGATGATTAACTATGGCTACACCTTC

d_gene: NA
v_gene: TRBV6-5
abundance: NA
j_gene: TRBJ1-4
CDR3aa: CASSYSREREKLFF
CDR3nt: TGTGCCAGCAGTTACTCGCGGGAAAGAGAAAAACTGTTTTTT

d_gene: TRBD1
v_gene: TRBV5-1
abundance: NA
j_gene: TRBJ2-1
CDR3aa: CASSRGQGVNEQFF
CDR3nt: TGCGCCAGCAGCCGGGGACAGGGTGTCAATGAGCAGTTCTTC

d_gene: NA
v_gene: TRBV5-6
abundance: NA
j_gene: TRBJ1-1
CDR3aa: CASSPTQGRGTEAFF
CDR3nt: TGTGCCAGCAGCCCAACCCAGGGGAGAGGCACTGAAGCTTTCTTT

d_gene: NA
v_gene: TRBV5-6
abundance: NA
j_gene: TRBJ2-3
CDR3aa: CASSLSGGATDTQYF
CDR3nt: TGTGCCAGCAGCTTGAGTGGGGGGGCTACAGATACGCAGTATTTT

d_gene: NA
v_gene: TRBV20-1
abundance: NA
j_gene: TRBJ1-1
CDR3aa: CSASYDTEAFF
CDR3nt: TGCAGTGCTAGTTATGACACTGAAGCTTTCTTT

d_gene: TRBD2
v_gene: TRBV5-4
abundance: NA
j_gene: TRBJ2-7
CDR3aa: CASSLRTSGSTGEQYF
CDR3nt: TGTGCCAGCAGCTTGAGGACTAGCGGGAGCACCGGGGAGCAGTACTTC

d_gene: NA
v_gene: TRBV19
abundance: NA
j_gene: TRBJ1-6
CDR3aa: CATSVEVPSPLHF
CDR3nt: TGTGCCACCTCTGTTGAGGTTCCTTCACCCCTCCACTTT

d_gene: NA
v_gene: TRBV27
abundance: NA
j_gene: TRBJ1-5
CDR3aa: CASSLSGGGQPQHF
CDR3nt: TGTGCCAGCAGTTTATCGGGAGGTGGACAGCCCCAGCATTTT

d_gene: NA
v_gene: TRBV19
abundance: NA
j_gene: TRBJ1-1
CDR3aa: CASSISLTANTEAFF
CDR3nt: TGTGCCAGTAGTATATCCTTGACAGCGAACACTGAAGCTTTCTTT

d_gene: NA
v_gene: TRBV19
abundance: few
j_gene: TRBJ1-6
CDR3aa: CASSTGPWDSPLHF
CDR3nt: TGTGCCAGTAGTACAGGGCCTTGGGATTCACCCCTCCACTTT

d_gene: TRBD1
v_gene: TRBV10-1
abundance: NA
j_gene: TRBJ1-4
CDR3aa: CASSADRVQGSEKLFF
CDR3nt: TGCGCCAGCAGTGCGGACAGGGTGCAGGGTAGTGAAAAACTGTTTTTT

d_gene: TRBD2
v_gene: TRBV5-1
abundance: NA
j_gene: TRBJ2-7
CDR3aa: CASSLKLAGENEQYF
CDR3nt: TGCGCCAGCAGCTTGAAACTAGCGGGAGAGAACGAGCAGTACTTC

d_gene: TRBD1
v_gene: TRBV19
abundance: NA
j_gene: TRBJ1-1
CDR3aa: CASTTRGLGGAEAFF
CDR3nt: TGTGCCAGTACCACCAGGGGGCTAGGAGGGGCTGAAGCTTTCTTT

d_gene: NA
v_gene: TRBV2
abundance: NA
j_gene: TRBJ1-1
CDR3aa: CASSETLGRAFF
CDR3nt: TGTGCCAGCAGTGAAACCCTAGGGAGGGCTTTCTTT

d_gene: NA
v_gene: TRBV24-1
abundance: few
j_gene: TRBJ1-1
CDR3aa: CATSDSRGDTEAFF
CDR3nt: TGTGCCACCAGTGATTCTAGGGGCGACACTGAAGCTTTCTTT

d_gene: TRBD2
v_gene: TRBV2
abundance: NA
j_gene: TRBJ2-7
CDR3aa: CASSDGGAYEQYF
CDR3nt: TGTGCCAGCAGTGACGGGGGGGCCTACGAGCAGTACTTC

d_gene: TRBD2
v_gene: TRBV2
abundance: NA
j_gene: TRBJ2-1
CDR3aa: CATSTRTSGNNEQFF
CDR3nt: TGTGCCACCTCGACCCGGACTAGCGGGAACAATGAGCAGTTCTTC

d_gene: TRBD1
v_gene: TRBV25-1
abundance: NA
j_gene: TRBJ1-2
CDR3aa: CASSGGDRVNYGYTF
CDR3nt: TGTGCCAGCAGTGGAGGGGACAGGGTAAACTATGGCTACACCTTC

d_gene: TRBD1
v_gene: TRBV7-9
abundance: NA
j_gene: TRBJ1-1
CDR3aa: CASSSGQANTEAFF
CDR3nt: TGTGCCAGCAGCTCGGGACAGGCCAACACTGAAGCTTTCTTT

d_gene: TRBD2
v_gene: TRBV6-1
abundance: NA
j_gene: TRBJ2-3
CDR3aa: CASSGLAGGPAYTDTQYF
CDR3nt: TGTGCCAGCAGTGGGCTAGCGGGGGGGCCGGCATACACAGATACGCAGTATTTT

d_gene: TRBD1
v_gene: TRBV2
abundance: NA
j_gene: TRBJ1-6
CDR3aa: CASGGQVDSPLHF
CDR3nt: TGTGCCAGCGGGGGACAGGTTGATTCACCCCTCCACTTT

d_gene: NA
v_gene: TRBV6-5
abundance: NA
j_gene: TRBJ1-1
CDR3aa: CASRDYGTEAFF
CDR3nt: TGTGCCAGCAGGGACTACGGCACTGAAGCTTTCTTT

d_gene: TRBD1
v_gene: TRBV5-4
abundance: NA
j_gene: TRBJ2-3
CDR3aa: CASSPRTGGGTDTQYF
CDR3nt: TGTGCCAGCAGCCCTAGGACAGGGGGGGGAACAGATACGCAGTATTTT